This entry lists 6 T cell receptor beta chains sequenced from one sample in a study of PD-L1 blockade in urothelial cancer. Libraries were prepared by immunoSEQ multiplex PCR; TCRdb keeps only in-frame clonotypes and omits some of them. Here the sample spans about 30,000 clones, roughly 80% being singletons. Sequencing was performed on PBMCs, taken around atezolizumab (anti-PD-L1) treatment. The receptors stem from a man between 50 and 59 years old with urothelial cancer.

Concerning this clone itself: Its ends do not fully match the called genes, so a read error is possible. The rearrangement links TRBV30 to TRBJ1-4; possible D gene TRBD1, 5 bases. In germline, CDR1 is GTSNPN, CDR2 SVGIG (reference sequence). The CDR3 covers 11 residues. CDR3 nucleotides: TGTGCCTGGAGTGCCGGACCCCAAGGACAATTT. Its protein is CAWSAGPQGQF.

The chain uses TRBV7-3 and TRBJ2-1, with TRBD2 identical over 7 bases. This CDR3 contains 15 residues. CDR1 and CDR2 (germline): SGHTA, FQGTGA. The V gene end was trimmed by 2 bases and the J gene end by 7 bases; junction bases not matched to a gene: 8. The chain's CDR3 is CASSLGVREGNEQFF. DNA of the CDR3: TGTGCCAGCAGCTTAGGGGTCAGGGAGGGGAATGAGCAGTTCTTC.

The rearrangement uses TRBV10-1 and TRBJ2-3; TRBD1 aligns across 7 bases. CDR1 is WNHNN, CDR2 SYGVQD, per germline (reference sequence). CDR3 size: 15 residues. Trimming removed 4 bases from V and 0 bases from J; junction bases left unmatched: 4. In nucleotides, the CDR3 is TGCGCCAGCAGTGGAAGACAGGGTAGCACAGATACGCAGTATTTT. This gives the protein CASSGRQGSTDTQYF.

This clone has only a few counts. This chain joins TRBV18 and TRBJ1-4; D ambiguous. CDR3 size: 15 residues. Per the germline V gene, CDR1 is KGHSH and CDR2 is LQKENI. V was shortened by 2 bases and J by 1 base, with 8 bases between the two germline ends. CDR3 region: CASSPGSGTNEKLFF. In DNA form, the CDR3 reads TGTGCCAGCTCACCAGGCTCAGGAACTAATGAAAAACTGTTTTTT. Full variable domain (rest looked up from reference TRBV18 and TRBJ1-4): NAGVMQNPRHLVRRRGQEARLRCSPMKGHSHVYWYRQLPEEGLKFMVYLQKENIIDESGMPKERFSAEFPKEGPSILRIQQVVRGDSAAYFCASSPGSGTNEKLFFGSGTQLSVL.

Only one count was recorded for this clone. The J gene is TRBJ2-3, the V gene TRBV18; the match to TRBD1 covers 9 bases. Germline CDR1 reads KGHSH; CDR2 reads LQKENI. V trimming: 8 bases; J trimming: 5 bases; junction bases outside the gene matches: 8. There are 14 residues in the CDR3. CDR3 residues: CASDYGTGRDTQYF. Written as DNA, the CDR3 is TGTGCCAGCGACTACGGGACAGGGAGAGATACGCAGTATTTT.

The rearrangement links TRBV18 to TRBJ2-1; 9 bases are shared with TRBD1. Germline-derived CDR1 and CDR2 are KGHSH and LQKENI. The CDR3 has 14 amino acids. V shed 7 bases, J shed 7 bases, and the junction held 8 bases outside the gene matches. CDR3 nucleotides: TGTGCCAGCTTCCCCGGGACAGGGCCAAATGAGCAGTTCTTC. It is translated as CASFPGTGPNEQFF.